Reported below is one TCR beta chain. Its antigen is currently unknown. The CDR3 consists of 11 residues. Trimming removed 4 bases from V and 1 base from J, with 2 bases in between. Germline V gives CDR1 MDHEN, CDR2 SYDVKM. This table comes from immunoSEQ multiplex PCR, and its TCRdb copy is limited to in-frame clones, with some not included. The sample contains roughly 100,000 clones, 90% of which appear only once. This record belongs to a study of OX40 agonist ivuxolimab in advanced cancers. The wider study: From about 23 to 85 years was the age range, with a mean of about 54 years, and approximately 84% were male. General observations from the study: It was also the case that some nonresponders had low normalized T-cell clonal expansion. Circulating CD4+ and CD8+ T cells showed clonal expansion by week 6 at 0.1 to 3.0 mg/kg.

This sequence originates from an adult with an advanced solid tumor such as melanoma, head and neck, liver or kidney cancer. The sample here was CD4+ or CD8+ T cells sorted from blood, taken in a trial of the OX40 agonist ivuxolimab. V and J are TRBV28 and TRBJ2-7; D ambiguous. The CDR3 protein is CASSWSYEQYF. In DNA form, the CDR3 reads TGTGCCAGCAGTTGGTCCTACGAGCAGTACTTC. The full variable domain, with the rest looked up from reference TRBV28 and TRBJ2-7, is DVKVTQSSRYLVKRTGEKVFLECVQDMDHENMFWYRQDPGLGLRLIYFSYDVKMKEKGDIPEGYSVSREKKERFSLILESASTNQTSMYLCASSWSYEQYFGPGTRLTVT.